A selection of T cell receptor beta chains follows, all from one sample in a study of T cell repertoires in cytomegalovirus infection. Via MiXCR, TCRdb re-called the reads, giving one row per CDR3 protein. The sample has about 450,000 distinct CDR3 sequences, about 33% seen once. Sequencing was performed on PBMCs. The receptors derive from a human donor in good health (CMV status not recorded). Some clones in this sample may be carry-over from other donors' samples. CDR3s include the opening cysteine and the closing phenylalanine or tryptophan. The D gene is left open where the match is weak. Clone size, where shown, is once, few, many, or a class for clones that have expanded.

abundance	v_gene	d_gene	j_gene	CDR3aa	CDR3nt
.	TRBV20-1	TRBD1	TRBJ2-7	CSARDGDRGSYEQYF	TGCAGTGCTAGAGATGGGGACAGGGGATCCTACGAGCAGTACTTC
.	TRBV6-2/TRBV6-3	TRBD2	TRBJ2-2	CASSYSARGGSGELFF	TGTGCCAGCAGTTACTCGGCGCGGGGGGGCTCCGGGGAGCTGTTTTTT
many	TRBV7-2	.	TRBJ1-2	CASSPLGTPVLRVGYTF	TGTGCCAGCAGCCCTCTGGGGACACCCGTGTTGCGGGTTGGCTACACCTTC
few	TRBV7-7	.	TRBJ2-3	CASSPSRVADTQYF	TGTGCTAGCAGCCCTTCTAGGGTCGCAGATACGCAGTATTTT
.	TRBV6-6	TRBD1	TRBJ1-1	CASRYPGTANTEAFF	TGTGCCAGCCGTTACCCCGGGACAGCGAACACTGAAGCTTTCTTT
.	TRBV28	TRBD2	TRBJ2-3	CASGLRGGATDTQYF	TGTGCCAGCGGTTTGCGCGGGGGGGCCACAGATACGCAGTATTTT
.	TRBV6-6	.	TRBJ2-3	CASTRSKTYTDTQYF	TGTGCCAGCACCCGTTCTAAGACCTACACAGATACGCAGTATTTT
.	TRBV6-5	.	TRBJ2-7	CASSYDQSREQYF	TGTGCCAGCAGTTACGACCAGTCGCGGGAGCAGTACTTC
.	TRBV27	.	TRBJ1-3	CASKRTGVTSSGNTIYF	TGTGCCAGCAAGCGGACCGGGGTTACAAGCTCTGGAAACACCATATATTTT
many	TRBV12-3/TRBV12-4	.	TRBJ1-1	CASSSYTEAFF	TGTGCCAGCAGTAGTTACACTGAAGCTTTCTTT
.	TRBV12-3/TRBV12-4	.	TRBJ1-1	CASTHPPQEVNAEAFF	TGTGCCAGCACCCACCCCCCACAGGAGGTGAACGCTGAAGCTTTCTTT
.	TRBV5-1	.	TRBJ1-2	CASSRGPQEGYTF	TGCGCCAGCAGCCGAGGGCCCCAGGAGGGCTACACCTTC
few	TRBV12-3/TRBV12-4	.	TRBJ2-7	CASSFTASSYEQYF	TGTGCCAGCAGTTTCACGGCGAGCTCCTACGAGCAGTACTTC
.	TRBV4-1	.	TRBJ1-1	CASSQEGHPAGGRTEAFF	TGCGCCAGCAGCCAAGAAGGGCATCCAGCGGGCGGTAGGACTGAAGCTTTCTTT
many	TRBV7-2	TRBD2	TRBJ2-5	CASSLGRGETQYF	TGTGCCAGCAGCTTAGGGCGGGGGGAGACCCAGTACTTC
few	TRBV12-3/TRBV12-4	.	TRBJ1-6	CASSSGGWNSPLHF	TGTGCCAGCAGTTCGGGGGGCTGGAATTCACCCCTCCACTTT
.	TRBV15	TRBD2	TRBJ2-7	CATSRDPQGGGLAYEQYF	TGTGCCACCAGCAGAGATCCCCAGGGCGGGGGGCTAGCCTACGAGCAGTACTTC
.	TRBV11-2	.	TRBJ2-7	CASTTSGGGYYEQYF	TGTGCCAGCACCACCTCGGGTGGAGGGTACTACGAGCAGTACTTC
.	TRBV4-1	.	TRBJ1-2	CASSSVVTGWNGYTF	TGCGCCAGCAGCTCCGTCGTTACAGGATGGAATGGCTACACCTTC
few	TRBV7-4	.	TRBJ1-1	CASSPRDGEGAFF	TGTGCCAGCAGCCCCCGGGACGGCGAAGGAGCTTTCTTT
.	TRBV10-1	.	TRBJ1-6	CASGGRNNSPLHF	TGCGCCAGCGGCGGGCGTAATAATTCACCCCTCCACTTT
.	TRBV10-3	.	TRBJ1-2	CAISESGNRDPTF	TGTGCCATCAGTGAGTCGGGTAACAGGGACCCCACCTTC
.	TRBV7-4	TRBD1	TRBJ2-7	CASSGTGDSYEQYF	TGTGCCAGCAGTGGGACAGGGGACAGCTACGAGCAGTACTTC
few	TRBV6-1	TRBD1	TRBJ2-5	CASIRDRGAETQYF	TGTGCCAGCATCCGGGACAGGGGCGCGGAGACCCAGTACTTC
.	TRBV11-3	TRBD2	TRBJ2-2	CASSDSGGTTVELFF	TGTGCCAGCAGCGATAGCGGGGGGACCACCGTGGAGCTGTTTTTT
few	TRBV5-4	.	TRBJ2-5	CASSLAGNQETQYF	TGTGCCAGCAGCTTGGCCGGGAATCAAGAGACCCAGTACTTC
.	TRBV27	TRBD1	TRBJ1-1	CSSSTPGQGNTEAFF	TGTTCCAGCAGTACTCCGGGACAGGGAAACACTGAAGCTTTCTTT
.	TRBV20-1	TRBD1	TRBJ1-2	CSAGKPRWDSANYGYTF	TGCAGTGCTGGAAAACCTCGGTGGGACAGCGCTAACTATGGCTACACCTTC
many	TRBV7-2	TRBD1	TRBJ1-3	CASSLVTGAGNTIYF	TGTGCCAGCAGCTTAGTGACAGGGGCTGGAAACACCATATATTTT